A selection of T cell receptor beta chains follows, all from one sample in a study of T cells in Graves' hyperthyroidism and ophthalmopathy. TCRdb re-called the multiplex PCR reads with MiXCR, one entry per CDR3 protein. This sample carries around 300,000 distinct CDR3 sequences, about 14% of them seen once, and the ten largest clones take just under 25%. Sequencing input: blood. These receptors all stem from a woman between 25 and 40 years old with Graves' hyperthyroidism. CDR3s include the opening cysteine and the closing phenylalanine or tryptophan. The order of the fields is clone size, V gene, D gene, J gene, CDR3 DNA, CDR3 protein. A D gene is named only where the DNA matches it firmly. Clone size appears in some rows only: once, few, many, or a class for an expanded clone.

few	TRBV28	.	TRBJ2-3	TGTGCCAGCAACAGCGTAGGAGTAGTTTCAGATACGCAGTATTTT	CASNSVGVVSDTQYF
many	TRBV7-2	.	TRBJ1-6	TGTGCCAGCAGCTTAGCCCCAATGGGACGGCGGATGGATTCACCCCTCCACTTT	CASSLAPMGRRMDSPLHF
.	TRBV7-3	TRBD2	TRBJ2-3	TGTGCCAGCAGCCCGGGACTAGCGAAAAGCACAGATACGCAGTATTTT	CASSPGLAKSTDTQYF
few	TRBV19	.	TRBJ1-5	TGTGCCAGTAGTATCGTGATGGATCAGCCCCAGCATTTT	CASSIVMDQPQHF
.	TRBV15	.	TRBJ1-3	TGTGCCACCAGCAGAGTCGGCTCTGGAAACACCATATATTTT	CATSRVGSGNTIYF
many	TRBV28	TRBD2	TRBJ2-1	TGTGCCAGCAGTTTAAGCGGCCTAGCGGGACCTGAGCAGTTCTTC	CASSLSGLAGPEQFF
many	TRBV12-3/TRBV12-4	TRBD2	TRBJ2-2	TGTGCCAGCAGCCCTCCCAGGGAGGGTGACCGACTGTGGCAAAGGGTTTTGGTCCGGGAGCTGTTTTTT	CASSPPREGDRLWQRVLVRELFF
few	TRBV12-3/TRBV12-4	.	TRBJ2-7	TGTGCCAGCAGCTTCCACGGCTTATACGAGCAGTACTTC	CASSFHGLYEQYF
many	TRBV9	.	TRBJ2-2	TGTGCCAGCAGCGTGGGCGGGCAGGACGGGGAGCTGTTTTTT	CASSVGGQDGELFF
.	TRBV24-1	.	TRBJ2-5	TGTGCCACCAGTGACCCTAAGCGGGTAGAGACCCAGTACTTC	CATSDPKRVETQYF
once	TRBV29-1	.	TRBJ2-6	TGCAGCGTTCCTAGGGGCTCTGGGGCCAACGTCCTGACTTTC	CSVPRGSGANVLTF
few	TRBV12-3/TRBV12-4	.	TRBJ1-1	TGTGCCAGCAGTTCTCTGGTCCAAGCTTTCTTT	CASSSLVQAFF
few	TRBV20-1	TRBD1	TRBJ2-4	TGCAGTGCTAGAGAGGGACAGGGCTTCAAAAACATTCAGTACTTC	CSAREGQGFKNIQYF
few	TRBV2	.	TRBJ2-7	TGTGCCAGTAATATTCCTAACTCCTACGAGCAGTACTTC	CASNIPNSYEQYF
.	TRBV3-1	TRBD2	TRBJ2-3	TGTGCCAGCAGCCAACTAGCGGGAGGAAGCACAGATACGCAGTATTTT	CASSQLAGGSTDTQYF
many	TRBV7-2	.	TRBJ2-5	TGTGCCAGCAGCTTAGCGGTTGTGGGCAAGGAGACCCAGTACTTC	CASSLAVVGKETQYF
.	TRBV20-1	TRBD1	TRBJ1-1	TGCAGTGCTAGGAGGGGGCTGAACACTGAAGCTTTCTTT	CSARRGLNTEAFF
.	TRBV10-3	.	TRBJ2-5	TGTGCCATCAGTGTACGGGAAGGGCGGGAGACCCAGTACTTC	CAISVREGRETQYF
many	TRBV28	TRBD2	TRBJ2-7	TGTGCCAGCAGTTTACCTAGCGGTGCGGGCTCCTACGAGCAGTACTTC	CASSLPSGAGSYEQYF
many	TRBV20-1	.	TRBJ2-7	TGCAGTGCTAGAGATCAGGGGGGACAGCCAACCTACGAGCAGTACTTC	CSARDQGGQPTYEQYF
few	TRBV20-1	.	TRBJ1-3	TGCAGTGCTAGGGCACCGAACAGGCCGGGAAACACCATATATTTT	CSARAPNRPGNTIYF
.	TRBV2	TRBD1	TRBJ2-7	TGTGCCAGCCATCGCAGGACAGGGGGCGAGCAGTACTTC	CASHRRTGGEQYF
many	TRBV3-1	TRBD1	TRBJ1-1	TGTGCCAGCAGCCGGGGGGACAGTCGAAACACTGAAGCTTTCTTT	CASSRGDSRNTEAFF
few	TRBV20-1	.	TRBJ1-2	TGCAGTGCTAAGTGGCGGGGAAAGGGTGGCTACACCTTC	CSAKWRGKGGYTF
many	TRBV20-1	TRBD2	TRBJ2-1	TGCAGTGCTAGAGGACTAGCGGGAGGGCCGTACAATGAGCAGTTCTTC	CSARGLAGGPYNEQFF
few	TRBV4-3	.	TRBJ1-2	TGCGCCAGCAGCCAAGAGCGGCGGAGGACGAGGGGCTACACCTTC	CASSQERRRTRGYTF
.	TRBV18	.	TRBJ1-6	TGTGCCAGCTCACCGGAGCAACCCGGGGGGTATTCACCCCTCCACTTT	CASSPEQPGGYSPLHF
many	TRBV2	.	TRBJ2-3	TGTGCCAGCAGTGAGGCCAACTCTAGGACAGATACGCAGTATTTT	CASSEANSRTDTQYF
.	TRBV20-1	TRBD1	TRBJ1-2	TGCAGTGCTAGACAGGGGGTGGGCTATGGCTACACCTTC	CSARQGVGYGYTF
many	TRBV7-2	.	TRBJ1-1	TGTGCCAGCAGCTTAGGGCAAATCACTGAAGCTTTCTTT	CASSLGQITEAFF
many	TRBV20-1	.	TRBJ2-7	TGCAGTGCTAGAGATCTTTCCAAAACCTACGAGCAGTACTTC	CSARDLSKTYEQYF
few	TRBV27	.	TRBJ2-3	TGTGTGGGTAAGGGCACAGATACGCAGTATTTT	CVGKGTDTQYF
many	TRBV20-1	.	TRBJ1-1	TGCAGTGCTAGCGCGGGGGGCGGGACTGAAGCTTTCTTT	CSASAGGGTEAFF
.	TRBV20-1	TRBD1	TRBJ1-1	TGCAGTGCTGGATACAGGGGAATGAACACTGAAGCTTTCTTT	CSAGYRGMNTEAFF
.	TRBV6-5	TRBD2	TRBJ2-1	TGTGCCAGCAGTTACGCAGCCGGGACTAGCTCCTACAATGAGCAGTTCTTC	CASSYAAGTSSYNEQFF
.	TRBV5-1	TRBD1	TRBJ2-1	TGCGCCAGCAGCTTGGGGACAGGGGCATTGAGGGAGCAGTTCTTC	CASSLGTGALREQFF
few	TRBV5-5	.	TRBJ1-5	TGTGCCAGCAGCTCCGGGCCCGCCAACTATCAGCCCCAGCATTTT	CASSSGPANYQPQHF
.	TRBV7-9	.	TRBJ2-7	TGTGCCAGCAGCCCAACCCGACAGGACGAGCAGTACTTC	CASSPTRQDEQYF
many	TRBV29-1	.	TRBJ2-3	TGCAGCGTTGAAGCGGAGGGACGGCTTCTCGCAGATACGCAGTATTTT	CSVEAEGRLLADTQYF
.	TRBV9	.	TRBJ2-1	TGTGCCAGCAGCCATAGGGCTGGAAACAATGAGCAGTTCTTC	CASSHRAGNNEQFF
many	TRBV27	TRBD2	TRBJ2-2	TGTGCCAGCAACGGCGGGAGGGCCTGGGGCGGGGAGCTGTTTTTT	CASNGGRAWGGELFF